This T cell receptor (beta chain) was captured by sequencing in a study of T cells in Graves' hyperthyroidism and ophthalmopathy. This clonotype was seen repeatedly, ten times or more. CDR1 is MNHEY, CDR2 SVGAGI, per germline. Deletions cut 2 bases from V and 2 bases from J, with 6 bases between. The CDR3 runs 13 residues. The investigators amplified TCR beta CDR3 regions from RNA transcripts. Initially, a first-round RT-PCR of the TCR CDR3 employed the HTBI primer set. TCRdb re-called the multiplex PCR reads through MiXCR, storing one row per CDR3 protein. Of about 740,000 distinct CDR3 sequences in the sample, approximately 14% were seen once.

Sequencing used blood. The TCR sequence derives from a woman between 18 and 29 years old with Graves' hyperthyroidism. The chain joins TRBV6-5 to TRBJ1-1; no definite D call. CDR3 nucleotides: TGTGCCAGCAGTTACGACGGCAACACTGAAGCTTTCTTT. Its protein product is CASSYDGNTEAFF.